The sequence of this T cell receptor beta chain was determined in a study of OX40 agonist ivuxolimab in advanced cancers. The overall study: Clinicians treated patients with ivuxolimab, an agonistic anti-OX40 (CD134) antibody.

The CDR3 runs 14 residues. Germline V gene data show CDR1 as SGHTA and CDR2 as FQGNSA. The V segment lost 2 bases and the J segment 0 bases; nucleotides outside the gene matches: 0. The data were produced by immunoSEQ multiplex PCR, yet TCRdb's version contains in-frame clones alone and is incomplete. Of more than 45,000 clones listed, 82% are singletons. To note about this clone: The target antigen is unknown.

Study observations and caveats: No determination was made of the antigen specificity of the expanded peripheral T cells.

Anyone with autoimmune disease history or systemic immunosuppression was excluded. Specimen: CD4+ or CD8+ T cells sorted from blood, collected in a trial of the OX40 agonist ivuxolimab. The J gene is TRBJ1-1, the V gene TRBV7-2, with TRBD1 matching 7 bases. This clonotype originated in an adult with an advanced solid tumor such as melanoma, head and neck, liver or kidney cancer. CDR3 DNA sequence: TGTGCCAGCAGCTTAACAGGGGTGAACACTGAAGCTTTCTTT. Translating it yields CASSLTGVNTEAFF. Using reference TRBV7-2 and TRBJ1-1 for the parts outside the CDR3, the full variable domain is GAGVSQSPSNKVTEKGKDVELRCDPISGHTALYWYRQSLGQGLEFLIYFQGNSAPDKSGLPSDRFSAERTGGSVSTLTIQRTQQEDSAVYLCASSLTGVNTEAFFGQGTRLTVV.